The T cell receptor (beta chain) described here comes from a study of shared clonotypes between healthy human individuals (dated by TCRdb to the early 2020s). About the study as a whole: The cohort included three men and a couple of women between 18 and 49 years of age. For each donor, CD4 naive and CD4 memory were each given three plates, CD8 naive was given two plates, and CD8 memory was given one plate. To estimate repertoire size and how much clonotypes are shared between individuals, the study performed deep sequencing of blood TCR repertoires from roughly five healthy adults. Different laboratories and diverse techniques were used to prepare libraries and sequence TCR repertoires, to increase sequencing depth and limit assay-specific biases. Leukapheresis yielded between about 0.9 and 10 billion PBMCs per donor. Results the study describes overall, beyond this receptor: Compared with non-shared clonotypes, clonotypes shared by all four sorted-subset donors had higher generation probabilities. Sampling was restricted to blood, and TCR repertoires in tissue are likely to differ from TCR repertoires in blood. Pairwise subsampling led to the expectation that sequencing depth would affect the degree of clonotype sharing among donors. Naive subsets generally had larger estimated clonotype richness than memory subsets did. Even with the large sequencing depth, rarefaction of the sorted-subset datasets indicated that sequencing was incomplete. Sharing across a few donors was observed for around 5% of naive CD4, under 4% of naive CD8, over 2% of memory CD4, and approximately 0.41% of memory CD8 clonotypes. Because the study included only a small number of donors, the genetic and exposure-history diversity represented was limited.

Using the deep immunoSEQ assay, multiplex PCR amplified TCR CDR3 regions from genomic DNA. Genomic DNA extracted from each cell subset was distributed evenly over all wells of several immunoSEQ 96-well plates, and each plate served as one replicate. For sorted subsets, about 210 ng of genomic DNA, equivalent to some 30,000 T cell genomes, went into each replicate PCR. The purified libraries were quantified using a Qubit 3.0 fluorometer, sized with a Bioanalyzer 2100, and then quantified again using the KAPA Library Quantification kit. Each immunoSEQ 96-well plate was sequenced on its own single-read 150-cycle Illumina NextSeq 550 flow cell. The published analysis was carried out like this. Because the immunoSEQ output held only junctional sequences and lacked quality scores, the filtering could not match the filtering applied to full-length reads. Sequences were annotated with PyIR, a Python wrapper for IgBLAST v1.9, and V/J genes and CDR3 were assigned using IMGT germline references. Reads were removed for weak V/J assignments (E-value above 1e-6), missing CDR3, stop codons, out-of-frame junctions, or ambiguous translated residues. A V3J clonotype was defined by an identical inferred V gene, J gene, and CDR3 amino acid sequence. The percentage overlap between two repertoires was calculated by dividing the number of shared unique clonotypes by the size of the smaller repertoire. Richness of each repertoire was evaluated using RTK rarefaction, the Chao1 estimator, and Recon v2.1 estimates of unobserved clonotypes. Generation probabilities were computed with OLGA for all TCRbeta clonotypes obtained by the gDNA method from several donors. TCRdb took this table from immuneACCESS and kept in-frame rearrangements with V and J called. Such tables lack part of the clones; where checked against another copy, unresolved V genes explain under half of the gap, and the rest is unexplained. V and J calls and clone size follow that table, whereas D and trimming were derived from the DNA. Across this sample there are roughly 1,500,000 clones, with 98% seen only once. Roughly 0.4% of the sample lies in the top ten.

A word on this clone: No cognate antigen has been identified for it. No quality values exist for individual bases; no much larger clone is one base distant.

The CDR3, from cysteine to phenylalanine, totals 14 residues. Of the read, only the CDR3 DNA is kept; its 42 bases are in frame from base 1. CDR1 and CDR2, per the germline V gene (reference sequence), are LNHNV and YYDKDF. The junction shows trimming of 0 bases on V and 6 bases on J, plus 9 bases between the germline ends. Donors were healthy HIV-negative adults with no recently reported acute infections or vaccinations. All donors were Caucasian adults living in Nashville, Tennessee, USA. CD4+ T cells were enriched by magnetic negative selection; naive cells were then positively selected on CD45RA, and the negative fraction formed the memory subset. Blood was obtained by leukapheresis, after which PBMCs were separated by Ficoll-Histopaque density gradient centrifugation and cryopreserved in liquid nitrogen vapor phase. Purity and quantity of every magnetically sorted T cell population were checked by analytical flow cytometry. From each sorted fraction, genomic DNA was isolated and quantified by UV absorbance on a Nanodrop 2000c.

Sequenced: naive CD4+ T cells sorted from blood. Interpreted using the paper, the cell subset or site label stands for: CD45RA+ positively selected. The chain employs TRBV15 and TRBJ2-1, with no confidently assigned D gene. The sequence was collected from a young man in good health. Read as DNA, the sequence is TGTGCCACCAGCAGAGAAATAGTCGCCAATGAGCAGTTCTTC. This encodes CATSREIVANEQFF.